These 29 T cell receptor beta chains were sequenced from one sample in a study of blood T cell repertoires in COVID-19. The method was immunoSEQ multiplex PCR; TCRdb's version includes in-frame clones alone and lacks a portion of them. The table records about 100,000 clones, approximately 88% of them present only once. The sequencing input was peripheral blood. These receptors were taken from an elderly man with acute or convalescent COVID-19.

The chain employs TRBV6-6 and TRBJ1-1; TRBD1 is a possible D gene (6 bases). CDR1 and CDR2 from the germline V gene are MNHNY and SVGAGI (reference sequence). V lost 4 bases, J lost 11 bases, and 11 bases lay in between. The CDR3 has 11 amino acids. The CDR3 bases are TGTGCCAGCAGTTCTCAGGGGAAGGCTTTCTTT. It yields the protein CASSSQGKAFF.

The chain joins TRBV5-4 to TRBJ2-4; TRBD1 is a possible D gene (6 bases). Germline loops: CDR1 SGHNT, CDR2 YYREEE (reference sequence). Trimming took 0 bases from V and 1 from J, leaving 8 bases between them. This CDR3 contains 15 residues. CDR3: CASSLVGAAKNIQYF. For the CDR3, the DNA is TGTGCCAGCAGCTTGGTGGGGGCGGCCAAAAACATTCAGTACTTC. The variable domain in full, with the rest retrieved from reference TRBV5-4 and TRBJ2-4, is ETGVTQSPTHLIKTRGQQVTLRCSSQSGHNTVSWYQQALGQGPQFIFQYYREEENGRGNFPPRFSGLQFPNYSSELNVNALELDDSALYLCASSLVGAAKNIQYFGAGTRLSVL.

The V call is TRBV6-5, the J call TRBJ1-6; 8 bases agree with TRBD1. The CDR3 covers 14 residues. Germline assignment: CDR1 MNHEY and CDR2 SVGAGI. J was trimmed by 8 bases and V by 6 bases; bases with no gene match: 6. CDR3 nucleotides: TGTGCCAGCAGCCTGACAGGGGAGGATTCACCCCTCCACTTT. This translates into CASSLTGEDSPLHF.

CDR3 DNA: TGTGCCAGCAGGTCGCCGGACAGGGGTTACGAGCAGTACTTC. Amino acid sequence: CASRSPDRGYEQYF. The chain has TRBV7-3 and TRBJ2-7, with TRBD1 matching over 9 bases. The germline gives CDR1 SGHTA, CDR2 FQGTGA. After removal of 6 bases from V and 4 bases from J, the junction contained 7 bases not matched to a gene. This CDR3 region has 14 residues.

This chain links TRBV30 with TRBJ2-5; 7 bases line up with TRBD2. Germline lookup yields CDR1 GTSNPN and CDR2 SVGIG (reference sequence). Losses at the gene ends were 3 bases for V and 7 bases for J; bases not matched to a gene: 11. This CDR3 comprises 14 residues. For the CDR3, the DNA is TGTGCCTGGAGCCGGGCGGGAGTTCTTGGGACCCAGTACTTC. Its protein product is CAWSRAGVLGTQYF.

Regarding this clone: An end of the junction does not agree with germline; a read error may underlie this. The chain couples TRBV29-1 to TRBJ2-3; 8 bases are a match to TRBD2. The germline V gene has CDR1 SQVTM and CDR2 ANQGSEA. This CDR3 comprises 16 residues. The CDR3 is CCVEGGGFGATDTQYF. The CDR3 DNA follows: TGCTGCGTTGAGGGCGGGGGGTTTGGGGCGACAGATACGCAGTATTTT.

The rearrangement uses TRBV28 and TRBJ2-5; 9 bases are shared with TRBD1. Germline V gene data show CDR1 as MDHEN and CDR2 as SYDVKM. Trimming at V came to 5 bases and at J to 6 bases, leaving 10 bases not matched to a gene. The CDR3 runs 15 residues. The CDR3 sequence: CASSRGDRDEKTQYF. As DNA, the CDR3 is TGTGCCAGCAGTAGGGGGGACAGGGACGAAAAGACCCAGTACTTC.

This clone was detected only once. The chain has TRBV19 and TRBJ1-2; a weak D match, TRBD1 (5 bases). The germline V and J ends were trimmed by 3 bases and 8 bases, with 13 bases remaining between them. CDR1 is LNHDA, CDR2 SQIVND, per germline (reference sequence). This CDR3 has 13 residues. The CDR3 coding sequence is TGTGCCAGTAGTATTGCGGCAGGGCAAGGCTACACCTTC. The encoded protein is CASSIAAGQGYTF.

The chain's CDR3 is CASSYGGSGYTF. The CDR3 nucleotides are TGTGCCAGCAGTTACGGTGGGAGTGGCTACACCTTC. This chain joins TRBV6-6 and TRBJ1-2; D not certain. Germline values: CDR1 MNHNY, CDR2 SVGAGI (reference sequence). The CDR3 covers 12 residues. V lost 2 bases, J lost 7 bases, and 8 bases lay in between.

V is TRBV7-9 and J is TRBJ2-5, with 9 positions matching TRBD1. The CDR3 has 15 residues. J was trimmed by 2 bases and V by 4 bases; bases with no gene match: 5. Per the germline V gene, CDR1 is SEHNR and CDR2 is FQNEAQ (reference sequence). The CDR3 loop is CASSSQGAKQETQYF. CDR3 sequence (DNA): TGTGCCAGCAGCTCACAGGGGGCCAAACAAGAGACCCAGTACTTC.

The CDR3: CASSYDREAFF. CDR3 DNA: TGTGCCAGCAGTTACGACAGGGAAGCTTTCTTT. The chain combines TRBV6-6 with TRBJ1-1; D is possibly TRBD1 (6 bases). Trimming took 2 bases from V and 8 from J, leaving 6 bases between them. CDR1 is MNHNY and CDR2 is SVGAGI in the germline V gene (reference sequence). CDR3 length: 11 residues.

V and J are TRBV12-3 or TRBV12-4 and TRBJ1-1; a possible D gene is TRBD1 (5 bases). The CDR3 extends over 13 amino acids. The germline V and J ends were trimmed by 7 bases and 4 bases, with 13 bases remaining between them. The DNA for the CDR3 is TGTGCCAGCAATATCGGGGGTATCACTGAAGCTTTCTTT. Its protein is CASNIGGITEAFF.

This clone has more than one count but fewer than ten. The chain employs TRBV7-2 and TRBJ2-1; D is possibly TRBD2 (5 bases). There are 15 residues in the CDR3. Germline V gene lookup returns CDR1 SGHTA and CDR2 FQGNSA. Deletions cut 6 bases from V and 8 bases from J, with 20 bases between. The CDR3 DNA reads as TGTGCCAGCAGGTATCGTAGGGAGCCGGGGTATGAGCAGTTCTTC. Protein: CASRYRREPGYEQFF.

V and J are TRBV24-1 and TRBJ2-6, with D possibly being TRBD1 (5 bases). Per germline, CDR1 KGHDR and CDR2 SFDVKD. Trimming removed 3 bases from V and 1 base from J, with 9 bases in between. This CDR3 has 16 amino acids. The CDR3 loop reads CATSDNRPSGANVLTF. Written as DNA, the CDR3 is TGTGCCACCAGTGATAACAGGCCGTCTGGGGCCAACGTCCTGACTTTC.

This clone was found a few times. V and J are TRBV9 and TRBJ2-2, with TRBD2 identical over 7 bases. Germline V CDR1 and CDR2: SGDLS, YYNGEE. Trimming removed 4 bases from V and 3 bases from J; junction bases left unmatched: 12. This CDR3 spans 17 amino acids. CDR3 sequence: CASSTPGGGRYTGELFF. The CDR3 bases are TGTGCCAGCAGCACCCCGGGGGGTGGGCGGTACACCGGGGAGCTGTTTTTT.

The chain links TRBV18 to TRBJ1-5, with unresolved D. Trimming shortened V by 3 bases and J by 1 base, and 10 bases separated the two germline ends. There are 15 residues in the CDR3. CDR1 is KGHSH, CDR2 LQKENI, per germline. CDR3 coding DNA: TGTGCCAGCTCACCCAGCGACGGGAGCAATCAGCCCCAGCATTTT. Protein sequence: CASSPSDGSNQPQHF. Full variable domain (remainder filled in from reference TRBV18 and TRBJ1-5): NAGVMQNPRHLVRRRGQEARLRCSPMKGHSHVYWYRQLPEEGLKFMVYLQKENIIDESGMPKERFSAEFPKEGPSILRIQQVVRGDSAAYFCASSPSDGSNQPQHFGDGTRLSIL.

This sequence joins TRBV3-1 (or the pseudogene TRBV3-2) and TRBJ1-1; 10 bases agree with TRBD1. The CDR3 length is 14 residues. In germline, CDR1 is LGHDT, CDR2 YNNKEL (reference sequence). The V and J ends lost 4 bases and 6 bases, in that order; junction bases with no gene match: 5. CDR3 amino acids: CASSRPGQGPEAFF. The CDR3 DNA is TGTGCCAGCAGCCGCCCGGGACAGGGGCCTGAAGCTTTCTTT.

The chain carries TRBV30 and TRBJ2-6; 7 nucleotides line up with TRBD1. J lost 4 bases, V lost 4 bases, and 7 bases had no gene match. The CDR3 extends over 15 amino acids. CDR1 is GTSNPN, CDR2 SVGIG, per germline (reference sequence). The CDR3, as DNA: TGTGCCTGGATAGGAAAGGGGGCCGGGGCCAACGTCCTGACTTTC. Its protein is CAWIGKGAGANVLTF.

This rearrangement joins TRBV9 to TRBJ2-1; TRBD1 matches at 9 bases. The CDR3 is 15 amino acids. The V and J ends lost 4 bases and 6 bases, in that order; junction bases with no gene match: 8. CDR1 is SGDLS, CDR2 YYNGEE, per germline. In DNA form, the CDR3 reads TGTGCCAGCAGCTCCCGGGACAGGGAGGTCAATGAGCAGTTCTTC. Protein product: CASSSRDREVNEQFF.

Regarding this clone: No conserved phenylalanine or tryptophan ends this CDR3, so it is likely a read error. The DNA is omitted, as the CDR3 cannot be located on it reliably, and the CDR3 follows TCRdb's listing. The V gene is TRBV5-1, the J gene TRBJ1-3; TRBD1, the table's D call, was not compared with the DNA. 9 amino acids form the CDR3, both terminal residues included. CDR1 SGHRS and CDR2 YFSETQ come from the germline V gene. The CDR3 sequence is CASSCRRDT.

V is TRBV18 and J is TRBJ1-4; TRBD1 matches 9 bases. This CDR3 comprises 15 residues. CDR1 is KGHSH, CDR2 LQKENI, per germline. V lost 3 bases and J lost 8; bases outside the gene matches: 7. Here the CDR3 DNA reads TGTGCCAGCTCACCGCTAGGACAGGGGAACGAAAAACTGTTTTTT. This codes for CASSPLGQGNEKLFF.

The chain couples TRBV5-4 to TRBJ1-1; D perhaps matches TRBD1 (5 bases). CDR3 length: 14 amino acids. Per germline, CDR1 SGHNT and CDR2 YYREEE (reference sequence). V lost 1 base and J 1 base, leaving 8 bases between the germline ends. The CDR3 spells CASSLLRENTEAFF. Written as DNA, the CDR3 is TGTGCCAGCAGCTTGCTCAGGGAGAACACTGAAGCTTTCTTT.

The table lists this clone with a few counts. This chain connects TRBV30 to TRBJ1-5; a weak D match, TRBD1 (5 bases). This CDR3 contains 14 residues. Germline V gene lookup returns CDR1 GTSNPN and CDR2 SVGIG (reference sequence). V was shortened by 1 base and J by 6 bases, with 13 bases between the two germline ends. CDR3 coding DNA: TGTGCCTGGAGTGGCCAGGGCGGGGGTCAGCCCCAGCATTTT. Protein: CAWSGQGGGQPQHF. The whole variable domain, filled in from reference TRBV30 and TRBJ1-5, reads SQTIHQWPATLVQPVGSPLSLECTVEGTSNPNLYWYRQAAGRGLQLLFYSVGIGQISSEVPQNLSASRPQDRQFILSSKKLLLSDSGFYLCAWSGQGGGQPQHFGDGTRLSIL.

The chain links TRBV7-9 to TRBJ1-6; D unresolved. CDR1 is SEHNR and CDR2 is FQNEAQ in the germline V gene (reference sequence). The CDR3 extends over 15 amino acids. Trimming removed 5 bases from V and 0 bases from J, with 8 bases in between. CDR3 nucleotide sequence: TGTGCCAGCAGCCAACAGAGCTCCTATAATTCACCCCTCCACTTT. Translating gives CASSQQSSYNSPLHF.

V gene TRBV3-1 (or the pseudogene TRBV3-2) combines with J gene TRBJ2-5, with 9 bases that match TRBD2. The CDR3 contains 13 residues. Germline-derived CDR1 and CDR2 are LGHDT and YNNKEL (reference sequence). V was pared by 11 bases and J by 1 base, with 5 bases of the junction left unmatched. CDR3 sequence (DNA): TGTGCCGCGGGGGGGGGCGTCCAAGAGACCCAGTACTTC. Its protein is CAAGGGVQETQYF.

V usage is TRBV6-2 or TRBV6-3 and J usage is TRBJ1-5; TRBD1 agrees at 8 bases. The J segment lost 2 bases and the V segment lost 4 bases, leaving 4 bases of the junction unmatched. CDR1 and CDR2 from the germline V gene are MNHEY and SVGEGT. This CDR3 is built from 15 residues. This CDR3 is CASSSGGQGNQPQHF. The DNA for the CDR3 is TGTGCCAGCAGTTCCGGGGGACAGGGCAATCAGCCCCAGCATTTT.

This chain connects TRBV12-3 or TRBV12-4 to TRBJ1-2; D gene unclear. The V gene lost 6 bases and the J gene lost 1 base, with 6 bases spanning the gap. The CDR3 extends over 12 amino acids. The CDR3 DNA is TGTGCCAGCAGCCTCAGTAACTATGGCTACACCTTC. The encoded protein is CASSLSNYGYTF.

This chain joins TRBV5-1 and TRBJ2-7; D possibly corresponds to TRBD1 (6 bases). This CDR3 region has 13 residues. The germline V gene encodes CDR1 SGHRS and CDR2 YFSETQ. V dropped 4 bases and J dropped 3 bases, with 11 bases sitting between them. This CDR3 reads CASSVGGNYEQYF. The CDR3 DNA reads TGCGCCAGCAGCGTAGGGGGAAACTACGAGCAGTACTTC.

J is TRBJ1-1 and V is TRBV10-3, with TRBD1 identical over 9 bases. The V segment lost 10 bases and the J segment 1 base; nucleotides outside the gene matches: 13. CDR3 length: 16 residues. CDR1 is ENHRY and CDR2 is SYGVKD in the germline V gene. CDR3 sequence: CATNPGQGLTNTEAFF. For the CDR3, the DNA is TGTGCCACTAACCCGGGACAGGGCCTTACGAACACTGAAGCTTTCTTT.